This TCR beta chain comes out of a study of identical twins. CDR3 length: 17 amino acids. Germline V gene lookup returns CDR1 KGHDR and CDR2 SFDVKD. V shed 1 base and J 0 bases; nucleotides not matched to a gene: 6. Template switching added a universal primer site; cDNA carried unique molecular identifiers. TCRdb passed the 5' RACE reads through MiXCR, listing each CDR3 protein once. The sample has 1.5 million to 2 million distinct CDR3 sequences, about 32% seen once. This clonotype was recorded a few times. The TCR sequence derives from a newborn girl in good health. This rearrangement joins TRBV24-1 to TRBJ2-3, with 7 bases matching TRBD2. The sequenced material came from cord blood. CDR3 DNA: TGTGCCACCAGTGATTTCGGCGGGGGAACTAGCACAGATACGCAGTATTTT. Its translation is CATSDFGGGTSTDTQYF.